In this sample, the clone carrying this T cell receptor (beta chain) turned up once. Its specificity is not known. The CDR3 sequence is 16 residues long. The germline V gene has CDR1 SGHAT and CDR2 FQNNGV. Trimming removed 3 bases at V and 4 bases at J, with 18 bases between. This was a survey-level run. The assay was immunoSEQ multiplex PCR, and TCRdb's table has in-frame clones only and misses some. The sample has more than 30,000 clones, less than 90% seen once. This record comes from a study of STAT5B mutations in CD4+ large granular lymphocyte leukemia. Study results and caveats: Compared with healthy controls (2/35), patient top clones favored TRBV06 (8/27).

Buffy coats from healthy blood donors served as controls. The TCR sequence derives from a human donor in good health. The gene calls are TRBV11-2 and TRBJ1-2; D perhaps matches TRBD1 (6 bases). Sequencing used CD4+ T cells from blood buffy coats. The CDR3 here is CASSLIRDTASYGYTF. CDR3 nucleotides: TGTGCCAGCAGCTTGATCCGGGACACCGCTAGCTATGGCTACACCTTC.